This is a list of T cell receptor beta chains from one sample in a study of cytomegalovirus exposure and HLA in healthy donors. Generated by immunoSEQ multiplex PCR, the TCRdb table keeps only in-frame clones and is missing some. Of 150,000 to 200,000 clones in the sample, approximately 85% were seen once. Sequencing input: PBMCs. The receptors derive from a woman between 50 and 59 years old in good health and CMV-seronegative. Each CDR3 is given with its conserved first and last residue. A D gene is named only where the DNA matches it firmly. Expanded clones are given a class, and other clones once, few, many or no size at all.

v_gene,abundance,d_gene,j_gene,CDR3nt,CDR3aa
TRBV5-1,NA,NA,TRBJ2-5,TGCGCCAGCAGCTTCTCCCAAGAGACCCAGTACTTC,CASSFSQETQYF
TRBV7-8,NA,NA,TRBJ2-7,TGTGCCAGCAGCTGGGGGGACTACGAGCAGTACTTC,CASSWGDYEQYF
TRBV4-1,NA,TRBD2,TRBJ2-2,TGCGCCAGCCAGATAGCGGGAGTCACCGGGGAGCTGTTTTTT,CASQIAGVTGELFF
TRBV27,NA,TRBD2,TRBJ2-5,TGTGCCAGCAGACCTAGCGGACGCGTTCTGAGAAAAGAGACCCAGTACTTC,CASRPSGRVLRKETQYF
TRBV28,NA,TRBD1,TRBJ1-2,TGTGCCAGCAACCTACAGGGGGCGAACTATGGCTACACCTTC,CASNLQGANYGYTF
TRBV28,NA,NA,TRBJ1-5,TGTGCCAGCAGTTTACAGGGAAAGGGAGGCCATCAGCCCCAGCATTTT,CASSLQGKGGHQPQHF
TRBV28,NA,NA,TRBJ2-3,TGTGCCAGCCGAGGACTGTTTAGCACAGATACGCAGTATTTT,CASRGLFSTDTQYF
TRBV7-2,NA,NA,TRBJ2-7,TGTGCCAGCAGCCTAACACTAGTTACCTACGAGCAGTACTTC,CASSLTLVTYEQYF
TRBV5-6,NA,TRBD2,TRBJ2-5,TGTGCCAGCAGCACCCCCCCTAGCGGGAGGAGAGAGACCCAGTACTTC,CASSTPPSGRRETQYF
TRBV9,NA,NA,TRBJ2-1,TGTGCCAGCAGCCCCCACGTTAGTTCGAATGAGCAGTTCTTC,CASSPHVSSNEQFF
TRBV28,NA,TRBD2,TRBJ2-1,TGTGCCAGCAGGCCAGGGACTAGCGGGTGGTACAATGAGCAGTTCTTC,CASRPGTSGWYNEQFF
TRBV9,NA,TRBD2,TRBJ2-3,TGTGCCAGCAGCGAAGTGGGACTAGCGGGAGGAATCACAGATACGCAGTATTTT,CASSEVGLAGGITDTQYF
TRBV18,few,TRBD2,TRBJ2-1,TGTGCCAGCTCACCCGGGACTAGCGGGATGAATGAGCAGTTCTTC,CASSPGTSGMNEQFF
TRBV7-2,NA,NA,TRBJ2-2,TGTGCCAGCAGCCGTAAGGGGGATACCGGGGAGCTGTTTTTT,CASSRKGDTGELFF
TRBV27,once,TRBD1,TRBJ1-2,TGTGCCAGCAGACTTACAGGGGGTTATAATGGCTACACCTTC,CASRLTGGYNGYTF
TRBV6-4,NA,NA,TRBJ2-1,TGTGCCAGCAGTGCCGTCCTAGGCGGTGAGCAGTTCTTC,CASSAVLGGEQFF
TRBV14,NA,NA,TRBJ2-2,TGTGCCAGCAGCCAAGGAGTGGGGGCAGCGAACACCGGGGAGCTGTTTTTT,CASSQGVGAANTGELFF
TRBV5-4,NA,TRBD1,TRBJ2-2,TGTGCCAGCAGCTTGTTGCAGGGGGCGAGAACCGGGGAGCTGTTTTTT,CASSLLQGARTGELFF
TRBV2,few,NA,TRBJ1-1,TGTGCCAGCAGTACGAATCCACAGGCCCTGAACACTGAAGCTTTCTTT,CASSTNPQALNTEAFF
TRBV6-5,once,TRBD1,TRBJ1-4,TGTGCCAGCAGTCCCGGACAGGGGGCGGTTGAAAAACTGTTTTTT,CASSPGQGAVEKLFF
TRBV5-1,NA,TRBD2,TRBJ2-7,TGCGCCAGCAGCTTGGTCGGGGGGGAGTACTCCTACGAGCAGTACTTC,CASSLVGGEYSYEQYF
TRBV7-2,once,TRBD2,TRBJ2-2,TGTGCCAGCAGCTTTCAGGGACTAGCGGTCACCGGGGAGCTGTTTTTT,CASSFQGLAVTGELFF
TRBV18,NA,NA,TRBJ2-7,TGTGCCAGCTCACCACCGCATCCGACAGGCACTTCGTACGAGCAGTACTTC,CASSPPHPTGTSYEQYF
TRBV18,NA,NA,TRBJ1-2,TGTGCCAGCTCAGAGGTGCGGTATGGCTACACCTTC,CASSEVRYGYTF
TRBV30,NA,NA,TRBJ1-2,TGTGCCTTGTCGGGGGGCTATGGCTACACCTTC,CALSGGYGYTF
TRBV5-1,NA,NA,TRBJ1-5,TGCGCCAGCAGCTTGACAGGCAATCAGCCCCAGCATTTT,CASSLTGNQPQHF
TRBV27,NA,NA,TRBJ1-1,TGTGCCAGCAGTGACAGGCCCTTCATGAACACTGAAGCTTTCTTT,CASSDRPFMNTEAFF
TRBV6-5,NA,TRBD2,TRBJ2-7,TGTGCCAGTAGGACTAGCGGGAGGGGGTACGAGCAGTACTTC,CASRTSGRGYEQYF
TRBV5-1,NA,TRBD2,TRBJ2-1,TGCGCCAGCAGCTTGGTCGGGACTAGCGGCAACTACAATGAGCAGTTCTTC,CASSLVGTSGNYNEQFF
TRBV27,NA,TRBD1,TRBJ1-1,TGTGCCAGCAGTATATCAGGGGGCGAGAACACTGAAGCTTTCTTT,CASSISGGENTEAFF
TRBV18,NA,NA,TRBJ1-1,TGTGCCAGCTCACCCTATACACAGGGAAGGGTTTCTGAAGCTTTCTTT,CASSPYTQGRVSEAFF
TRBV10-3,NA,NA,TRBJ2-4,TGTGCCATCAGTGGCTATTGGCGACTAGCCAAAAACATTCAGTACTTC,CAISGYWRLAKNIQYF
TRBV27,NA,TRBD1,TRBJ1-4,TGTGCCAGCAGAGTGGGACAGGGGTATGAAAAACTGTTTTTT,CASRVGQGYEKLFF
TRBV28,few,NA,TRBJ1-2,TGTGCCAGCAGTTCTAACCGAGGGGCGGGGAGCGGCTACACCTTC,CASSSNRGAGSGYTF
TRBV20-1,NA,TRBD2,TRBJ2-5,TGCAGTGGGGAGGGCCTGGAGACCCAGTACTTC,CSGEGLETQYF
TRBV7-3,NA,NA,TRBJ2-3,TGTGCCAGCAGCGCCCGGGGTAGCGCGGTGGGAGATACGCAGTATTTT,CASSARGSAVGDTQYF
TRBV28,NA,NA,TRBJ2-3,TGTGCCAGCAGCCTGAGGGGGGGGTCAGATACGCAGTATTTT,CASSLRGGSDTQYF
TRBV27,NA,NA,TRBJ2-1,TGTGCCAGCAGTTTATCGGCAGGGCTGACCTATTTACCCACCTACAATGAGCAGTTCTTC,CASSLSAGLTYLPTYNEQFF
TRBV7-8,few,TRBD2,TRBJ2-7,TGTGCCAGCAGCTTAGTACGGACTAGCAGCTCCTACGAGCAGTACTTC,CASSLVRTSSSYEQYF
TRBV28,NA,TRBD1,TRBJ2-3,TGTGCCAGCAGCCAACAAAGGACAGGGTTGGCAGATACGCAGTATTTT,CASSQQRTGLADTQYF
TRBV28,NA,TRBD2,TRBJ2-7,TGTGCCAGCACCCCGGGACTAGCGGGACATTACGAGCAGTACTTC,CASTPGLAGHYEQYF
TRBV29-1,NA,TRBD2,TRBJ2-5,TGCAGCGTTTACCAAGCGGGAGGGCCGGAGACCCAGTACTTC,CSVYQAGGPETQYF
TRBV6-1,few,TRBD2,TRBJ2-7,TGTGCCAGCAGTGGGGGGGGGACTAGCCAGGACGAGCAGTACTTC,CASSGGGTSQDEQYF
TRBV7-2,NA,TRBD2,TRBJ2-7,TGTGCCAGCAGCTTAGTGGCTAGCGGGAGGGACGAGCAGTACTTC,CASSLVASGRDEQYF
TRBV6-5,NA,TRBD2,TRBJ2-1,TGTGCCAGCAGTAGAACTAGCGGGGCTTACAATGAGCAGTTCTTC,CASSRTSGAYNEQFF